A single sample is the source of the 28 T cell receptor beta chains below, sequenced in a study of blood T cell repertoires in COVID-19. Assay: immunoSEQ multiplex PCR; the TCRdb copy retains only in-frame clones and omits some. Among over 200,000 clones, 83% were seen once, and the ten largest hold over 1%. Sequencing was performed on peripheral blood. The source is a woman aged 25 to 39 with COVID-19, enrolled during active disease.

This sequence joins TRBV11-3 and TRBJ2-4; the D gene is possibly TRBD2 (7 bases). In germline, CDR1 is SGHNT, CDR2 YENEEA. V dropped 7 bases and J dropped 4 bases, with 17 bases sitting between them. The CDR3 extends over 15 amino acids. This CDR3 reads CASTKGRGGKNIQYF. The CDR3 DNA follows: TGTGCCAGCACCAAGGGTAGGGGGGGTAAAAACATTCAGTACTTC.

The chain employs TRBV7-2 and TRBJ1-2; a possible D gene is TRBD1 (5 bases). Germline values: CDR1 SGHTA, CDR2 FQGNSA. The CDR3 sequence is 15 residues long. The germline V and J ends were trimmed by 5 bases and 5 bases, with 18 bases remaining between them. The CDR3 nucleotides read TGTGCCAGCAGCATGGGGCCTACAGGAGAGTATGGCTACACCTTC. It translates to CASSMGPTGEYGYTF.

The chain is built from TRBV19 and TRBJ2-7; no clear D. The CDR3 extends over 13 amino acids. The germline V and J ends were trimmed by 6 bases and 0 bases, with 9 bases remaining between them. CDR1 LNHDA and CDR2 SQIVND come from the germline V gene (reference sequence). CDR3 amino acids: CASSDTISYEQYF. The CDR3 nucleotides read TGTGCCAGTAGCGACACGATCTCCTACGAGCAGTACTTC. The entire variable domain, with the rest obtained from reference TRBV19 and TRBJ2-7, is as follows: DGGITQSPKYLFRKEGQNVTLSCEQNLNHDAMYWYRQDPGQGLRLIYYSQIVNDFQKGDIAEGYSVSREKKESFPLTVTSAQKNPTAFYLCASSDTISYEQYFGPGTRLTVT.

There are a few counts of this clone. The chain combines TRBV19 with TRBJ2-1, with a weak D call TRBD2 (5 bases). V shed 5 bases and J shed 1 base, with 9 bases lying between them. CDR1 and CDR2 (germline): LNHDA, SQIVND (reference sequence). This CDR3 comprises 14 residues. CDR3 amino acids: CASSAGKSYNEQFF. The CDR3 nucleotides read TGTGCCAGTAGTGCCGGGAAATCCTACAATGAGCAGTTCTTC.

The chain couples TRBV9 to TRBJ2-1, with D tentatively TRBD1 (6 bases). The CDR3 loop spans 14 amino acids. The V and J ends lost 7 bases and 5 bases respectively, with 16 bases between them. Germline CDR1 is SGDLS and CDR2 is YYNGEE. CDR3 nucleotide sequence: TGTGCCAGCCAAGCTGGGGGCTTCGACAATGAGCAGTTCTTC. This encodes CASQAGGFDNEQFF.

The CDR3 here is CASSLDSSYEQYF. CDR3 DNA: TGTGCCAGCAGCTTAGACAGCTCCTACGAGCAGTACTTC. V usage is TRBV7-2 and J usage is TRBJ2-7; D not certain. V was cut by 1 base and J by 0 bases, with 4 bases left in between. Germline CDR1 and CDR2: SGHTA and FQGNSA. The CDR3 length is 13 residues.

V gene TRBV28 combines with J gene TRBJ2-5, with 8 nucleotides matching TRBD1. CDR3 size: 18 residues. Germline loops: CDR1 MDHEN, CDR2 SYDVKM. After removal of 4 bases from V and 4 bases from J, the junction contained 17 bases not matched to a gene. CDR3 protein: CASSSRTGSLKIRETQYF. The CDR3 bases are TGTGCCAGCAGTTCTCGGACAGGGAGCTTGAAGATAAGAGAGACCCAGTACTTC. The full variable domain, its missing parts supplied by reference TRBV28 and TRBJ2-5, is DVKVTQSSRYLVKRTGEKVFLECVQDMDHENMFWYRQDPGLGLRLIYFSYDVKMKEKGDIPEGYSVSREKKERFSLILESASTNQTSMYLCASSSRTGSLKIRETQYFGPGTRLLVL.

This clone came up once. V gene TRBV6-6 combines with J gene TRBJ2-7; the match to TRBD2 covers 10 bases. This CDR3 is built from 16 residues. The V gene's germline CDR1 is MNHNY and CDR2 SVGAGI (reference sequence). J gave up 6 bases and V 0 bases, and 8 bases lay outside the gene matches. The CDR3 region is CASSYSGLAGVSEQYF. For the CDR3, the DNA is TGTGCCAGCAGTTACTCTGGGCTAGCGGGGGTCAGCGAGCAGTACTTC.

The V and J genes are TRBV7-2 and TRBJ2-3, with 11 bases that match TRBD2. Germline CDR1 SGHTA, CDR2 FQGNSA. The CDR3 is made up of 16 amino acids. The V gene end was trimmed by 4 bases and the J gene end by 4 bases; junction bases not matched to a gene: 7. The CDR3 sequence is CASSSVGTSGADTQYF. The CDR3 region has the DNA TGTGCCAGCAGCTCCGTAGGGACTAGCGGCGCAGATACGCAGTATTTT.

The genes are TRBV5-6 and TRBJ1-1; 10 bases match TRBD1. The length of the CDR3 is 15 residues. CDR1 is SGHDT and CDR2 is YYEEEE in the germline V gene. V lost 4 bases to trimming and J lost 3 bases; unmatched junction nucleotides: 6. The CDR3 protein is CASSRLGTGDTEAFF. CDR3 nucleotide sequence: TGTGCCAGCAGCCGTCTAGGGACAGGGGACACTGAAGCTTTCTTT.

The chain recombines TRBV18 with TRBJ2-1; 11 positions match TRBD2. This CDR3 contains 17 residues. Germline loops: CDR1 KGHSH, CDR2 LQKENI. With V trimmed by 5 bases and J by 3 bases, 9 bases remained unmatched. The CDR3 loop reads CASSSRPTSGIYNEQFF. CDR3 nucleotide sequence: TGTGCCAGCTCATCCCGACCGACTAGCGGGATCTACAATGAGCAGTTCTTC.

The gene calls are TRBV3-1 (or the pseudogene TRBV3-2) and TRBJ2-1; D gene unclear. The CDR3 has 14 residues. V was shortened by 4 bases and J by 4 bases, with 11 bases between the two germline ends. The germline CDR1 and CDR2 sequences are LGHDT and YNNKEL (reference sequence). This CDR3 is CASSPRSRYNEQFF. The CDR3 DNA follows: TGTGCCAGCAGCCCCCGGAGTCGATACAATGAGCAGTTCTTC.

The chain employs TRBV2 and TRBJ1-2; D gene uncertain. Germline V CDR1 and CDR2: SNHLY, FYNNEI. V lost 1 base, J lost 0 bases, and 6 bases lay in between. CDR3 length: 14 residues. The CDR3 DNA reads TGTGCCAGCAGTGAAGACAGTTCTAACTATGGCTACACCTTC. Amino acid sequence: CASSEDSSNYGYTF.

This chain connects TRBV6-2 or TRBV6-3 to TRBJ1-1; maybe TRBD1 (5 bases). The CDR3 consists of 13 residues. V was pared by 6 bases and J by 5 bases, with 13 bases between. Germline loops: CDR1 MNHEY, CDR2 SVGEGT. The CDR3 sequence is CASSPMGGTEAFF. CDR3 nucleotide sequence: TGTGCCAGCAGCCCCATGGGGGGGACTGAAGCTTTCTTT.

This chain connects TRBV29-1 to TRBJ2-1; tentative D call: TRBD1 (6 bases). CDR1 SQVTM and CDR2 ANQGSEA come from the germline V gene. The V end was cut by 4 bases, the J end by 3 bases, with 16 bases between. CDR3 length equals 15 residues. CDR3 protein: CSVGKGVTNYNEQFF. For the CDR3, the DNA is TGCAGCGTTGGTAAGGGGGTAACCAACTACAATGAGCAGTTCTTC.

CDR3 nucleotides: TGTGCCAGTAGTAAGCAGGGGGCCGGGGAGCTGTTTTTT. Amino acids: CASSKQGAGELFF. V is TRBV19 and J is TRBJ2-2; 7 bases map to TRBD1. The CDR3 length is 13 residues. Germline CDR1 reads LNHDA; CDR2 reads SQIVND (reference sequence). Trimming removed 4 bases from V and 6 bases from J; junction bases left unmatched: 2.

The chain carries TRBV18 and TRBJ2-7, with TRBD1 matching over 7 bases. V was clipped by 2 bases and J by 1 base; unmatched bases: 5. CDR1 and CDR2 from the germline V gene are KGHSH and LQKENI. The CDR3 runs to 15 residues. The CDR3 coding sequence is TGTGCCAGCTCACCAGGGACAGCGGCATCCTACGAGCAGTACTTC. It translates to CASSPGTAASYEQYF.

This chain links TRBV7-8 with TRBJ1-1, with D tentatively TRBD1 (6 bases). The germline V gene encodes CDR1 SGHVS and CDR2 FQNEAQ. CDR3 size: 15 residues. Trimming removed 1 base from V and 6 bases from J, with 15 bases in between. CDR3 coding DNA: TGTGCCAGCAGCTTAGAACAGGGCGGTCTACCTGAAGCTTTCTTT. It translates to CASSLEQGGLPEAFF. The full variable domain, rest sourced from reference TRBV7-8 and TRBJ1-1, is GAGVSQSPRYKVAKRGQDVALRCDPISGHVSLFWYQQALGQGPEFLTYFQNEAQLDKSGLPSDRFFAERPEGSVSTLKIQRTQQEDSAVYLCASSLEQGGLPEAFFGQGTRLTVV.

The gene calls are TRBV12-3 or TRBV12-4 and TRBJ2-7, with D unresolved. V lost 5 bases and J lost 7, with 9 bases in between. This CDR3 is 11 amino acids long. CDR3 nucleotides: TGTGCCAGCAGTCCGGCGAGGGAGCAGTACTTC. It encodes CASSPAREQYF.

The genes are TRBV29-1 and TRBJ2-5; TRBD2 agrees at 8 bases. This CDR3 is built from 14 residues. The J segment lost 4 bases and the V segment lost 3 bases, leaving 7 bases of the junction unmatched. The germline gives CDR1 SQVTM, CDR2 ANQGSEA. CDR3 nucleotides: TGCAGCGTTGAGGGACTAGTTGACCGAGAGACCCAGTACTTC. This translates into CSVEGLVDRETQYF.

The CDR3: CASSAERGPQETQYF. In DNA form, the CDR3 reads TGTGCCAGTAGTGCGGAAAGAGGTCCCCAAGAGACCCAGTACTTC. The chain is built from TRBV19 and TRBJ2-5; D is unclear. V gave up 5 bases and J gave up 1 base, with 14 bases separating them. The CDR3 sequence is 15 residues long. From germline, CDR1 is LNHDA and CDR2 SQIVND (reference sequence).

V is TRBV5-4 and J is TRBJ2-2; 7 positions agree with TRBD1. The CDR3 covers 15 residues. Germline lookup yields CDR1 SGHNT and CDR2 YYREEE (reference sequence). The V gene end was trimmed by 6 bases and the J gene end by 6 bases; junction bases not matched to a gene: 11. DNA for the CDR3: TGTGCCAGCACACAGCAGGGGGATTATCCCGGGGAGCTGTTTTTT. It is translated as CASTQQGDYPGELFF.

The chain is built from TRBV29-1 and TRBJ2-3, with 10 bases aligning to TRBD1. After removal of 4 bases from V and 6 bases from J, the junction contained 7 bases not matched to a gene. This CDR3 contains 14 residues. From germline, CDR1 is SQVTM and CDR2 ANQGSEA. The CDR3 DNA reads as TGCAGCGTTGGCTGGGACAGGGGAAGGGATACGCAGTATTTT. Protein: CSVGWDRGRDTQYF.

The sample holds one count of this clone. The chain is built from TRBV9 and TRBJ1-3; D is perhaps TRBD1 (6 bases). This CDR3 has 15 amino acids. V was trimmed by 0 bases and J by 3 bases, leaving 10 bases between them. CDR1 is SGDLS and CDR2 is YYNGEE in the germline V gene. As DNA, the CDR3 is TGTGCCAGCAGCGTAGAAGGGGGTGGTGGAAACACCATATATTTT. It is translated as CASSVEGGGGNTIYF.

The genes are TRBV7-2 and TRBJ2-7; D may be TRBD2 (6 bases). The CDR3 extends over 13 amino acids. CDR1 is SGHTA and CDR2 is FQGNSA in the germline V gene. Deletions cut 7 bases from V and 7 bases from J, with 17 bases between. CDR3 sequence (DNA): TGTGCCAGCACCAGCCTGGGGCTAGCGGAGCAGTACTTC. Its translation is CASTSLGLAEQYF.

The chain has TRBV5-4 and TRBJ2-2, with D possibly matching TRBD2 (5 bases). V lost 4 bases and J 0 bases, leaving 13 bases between the germline ends. The CDR3 spans 16 residues. Germline loops: CDR1 SGHNT, CDR2 YYREEE (reference sequence). CDR3 sequence (DNA): TGTGCCAGCAGCCCCCCAGCGGTCGCGAACACCGGGGAGCTGTTTTTT. Protein sequence: CASSPPAVANTGELFF.

This chain links TRBV7-2 with TRBJ2-5, with unresolved D. CDR3 length equals 13 residues. V lost 2 bases, J lost 5 bases, and 9 bases lay in between. The germline V gene encodes CDR1 SGHTA and CDR2 FQGNSA. The CDR3: CASSLTARETQYF. In DNA form, the CDR3 reads TGTGCCAGCAGCTTAACCGCCCGGGAGACCCAGTACTTC.

The CDR3 nucleotides are TGTGCCAGTAGTTGGGACAGTTATAGCAATCAGCCCCAGCATTTT. Translated, it gives CASSWDSYSNQPQHF. The chain uses TRBV19 and TRBJ1-5; 7 nucleotides agree with TRBD1. The V gene end was trimmed by 5 bases and the J gene end by 0 bases; junction bases not matched to a gene: 4. The CDR3 covers 15 residues. Germline V gives CDR1 LNHDA, CDR2 SQIVND (reference sequence).